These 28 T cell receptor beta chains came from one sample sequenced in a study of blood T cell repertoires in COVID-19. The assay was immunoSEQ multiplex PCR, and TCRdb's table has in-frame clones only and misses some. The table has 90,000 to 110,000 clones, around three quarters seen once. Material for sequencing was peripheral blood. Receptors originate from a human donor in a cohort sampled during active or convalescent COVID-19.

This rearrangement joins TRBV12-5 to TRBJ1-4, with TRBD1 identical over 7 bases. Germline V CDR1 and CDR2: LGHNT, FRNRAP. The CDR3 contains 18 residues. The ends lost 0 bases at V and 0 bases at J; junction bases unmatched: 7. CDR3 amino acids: CASGLVSRGLATNEKLFF. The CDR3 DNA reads TGTGCTAGTGGTTTGGTATCGAGGGGGCTTGCAACTAATGAAAAACTGTTTTTT.

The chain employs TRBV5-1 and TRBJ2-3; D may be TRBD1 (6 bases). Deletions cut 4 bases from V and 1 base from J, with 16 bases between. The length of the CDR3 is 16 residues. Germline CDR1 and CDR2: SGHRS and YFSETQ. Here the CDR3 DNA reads TGCGCCAGCAGCCTGACCGGGACATCCGGCACAGATACGCAGTATTTT. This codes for CASSLTGTSGTDTQYF.

The CDR3 nucleotides are TGTGCCAGCAGCACTCGACAGGGCACAGATACGCAGTATTTT. Translated, it gives CASSTRQGTDTQYF. V usage is TRBV7-9 and J usage is TRBJ2-3; TRBD1 might be the D (6 bases). Trimming cost V 5 bases and J 1 base, with 10 bases left between them. Germline V lookup: CDR1 SEHNR, CDR2 FQNEAQ (reference sequence). The CDR3 runs 14 residues.

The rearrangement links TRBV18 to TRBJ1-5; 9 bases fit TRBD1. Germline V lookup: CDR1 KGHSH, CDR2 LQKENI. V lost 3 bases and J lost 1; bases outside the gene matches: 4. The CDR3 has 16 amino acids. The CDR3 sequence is CASSPGGQGSNQPQHF. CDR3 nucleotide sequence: TGTGCCAGCTCACCGGGCGGACAGGGGAGCAATCAGCCCCAGCATTTT.

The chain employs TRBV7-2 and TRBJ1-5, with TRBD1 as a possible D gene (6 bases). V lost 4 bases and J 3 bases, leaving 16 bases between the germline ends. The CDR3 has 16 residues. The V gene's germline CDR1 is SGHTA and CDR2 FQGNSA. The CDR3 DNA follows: TGTGCCAGCAGCTATACCACAGGGTTCAACAATCAGCCCCAGCATTTT. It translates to CASSYTTGFNNQPQHF.

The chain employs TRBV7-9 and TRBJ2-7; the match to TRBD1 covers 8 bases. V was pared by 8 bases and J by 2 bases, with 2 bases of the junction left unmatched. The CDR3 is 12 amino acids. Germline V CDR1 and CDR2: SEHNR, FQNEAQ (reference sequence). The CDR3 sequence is CASRTGTYEQYF. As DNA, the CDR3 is TGTGCCAGCCGGACAGGGACCTACGAGCAGTACTTC.

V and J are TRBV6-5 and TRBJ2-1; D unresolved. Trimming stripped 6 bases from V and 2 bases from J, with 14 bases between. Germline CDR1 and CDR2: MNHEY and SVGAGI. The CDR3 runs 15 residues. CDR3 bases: TGTGCCAGCAGGCAAACATCGTGGCCCTACAATGAGCAGTTCTTC. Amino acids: CASRQTSWPYNEQFF.

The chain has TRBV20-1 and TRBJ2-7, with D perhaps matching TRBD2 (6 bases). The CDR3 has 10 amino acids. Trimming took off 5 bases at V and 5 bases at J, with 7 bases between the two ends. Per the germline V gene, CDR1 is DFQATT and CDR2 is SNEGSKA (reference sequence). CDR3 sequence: CSAWRDEQYF. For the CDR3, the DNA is TGCAGTGCTTGGAGGGACGAGCAGTACTTC.

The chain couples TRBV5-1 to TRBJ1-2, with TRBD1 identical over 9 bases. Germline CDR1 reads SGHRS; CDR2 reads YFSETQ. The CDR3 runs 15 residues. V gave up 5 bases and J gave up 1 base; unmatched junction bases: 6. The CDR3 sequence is CASRETGGGNYGYTF. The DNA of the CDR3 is TGCGCCAGCAGAGAAACAGGGGGCGGTAACTATGGCTACACCTTC.

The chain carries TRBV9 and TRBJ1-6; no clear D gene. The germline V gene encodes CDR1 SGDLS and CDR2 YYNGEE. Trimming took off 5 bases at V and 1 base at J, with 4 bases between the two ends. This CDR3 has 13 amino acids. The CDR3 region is CASSESYNSPLHF. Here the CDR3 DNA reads TGTGCCAGCAGTGAGTCCTATAATTCACCCCTCCACTTT.

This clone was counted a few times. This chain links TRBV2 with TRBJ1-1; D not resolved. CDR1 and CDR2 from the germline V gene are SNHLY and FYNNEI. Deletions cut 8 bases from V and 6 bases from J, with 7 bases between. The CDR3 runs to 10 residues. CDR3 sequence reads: CASPTAEAFF. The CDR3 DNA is TGTGCCAGCCCCACGGCTGAAGCTTTCTTT.

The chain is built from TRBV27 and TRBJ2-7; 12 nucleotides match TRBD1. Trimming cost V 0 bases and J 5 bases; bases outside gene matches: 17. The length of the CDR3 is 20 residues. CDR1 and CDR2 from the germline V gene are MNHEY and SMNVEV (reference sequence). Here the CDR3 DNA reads TGTGCCAGCAGTTTATCTTGGGGCCTCCTCCTGGGACAGGGGGCCAACGAGCAGTACTTC. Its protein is CASSLSWGLLLGQGANEQYF.

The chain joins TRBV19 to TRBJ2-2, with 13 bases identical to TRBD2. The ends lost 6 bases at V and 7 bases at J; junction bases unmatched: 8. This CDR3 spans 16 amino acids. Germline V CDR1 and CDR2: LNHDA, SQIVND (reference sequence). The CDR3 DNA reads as TGTGCCAGTAGAGAAAAGACTAGCGGGAGGATCGGGGAGCTGTTTTTT. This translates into CASREKTSGRIGELFF.

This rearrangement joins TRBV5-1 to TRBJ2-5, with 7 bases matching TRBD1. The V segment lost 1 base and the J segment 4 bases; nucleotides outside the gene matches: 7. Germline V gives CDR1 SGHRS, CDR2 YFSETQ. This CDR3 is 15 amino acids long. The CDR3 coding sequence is TGCGCCAGCAGCTTGTGGACAGGTCGTCGAGAGACCCAGTACTTC. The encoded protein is CASSLWTGRRETQYF.

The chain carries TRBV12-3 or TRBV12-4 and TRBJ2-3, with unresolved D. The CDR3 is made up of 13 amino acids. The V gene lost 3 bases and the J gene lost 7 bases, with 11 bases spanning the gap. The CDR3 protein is CASSLSGQNTQYF. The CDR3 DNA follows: TGTGCCAGCAGTTTGTCGGGTCAGAATACGCAGTATTTT.

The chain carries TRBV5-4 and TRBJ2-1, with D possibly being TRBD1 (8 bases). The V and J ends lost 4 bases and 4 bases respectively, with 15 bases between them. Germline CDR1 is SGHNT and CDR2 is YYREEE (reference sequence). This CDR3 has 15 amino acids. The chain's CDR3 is CASSATGGGYNEQFF. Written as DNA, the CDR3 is TGTGCCAGCAGCGCCACAGGGGGGGGGTACAATGAGCAGTTCTTC.

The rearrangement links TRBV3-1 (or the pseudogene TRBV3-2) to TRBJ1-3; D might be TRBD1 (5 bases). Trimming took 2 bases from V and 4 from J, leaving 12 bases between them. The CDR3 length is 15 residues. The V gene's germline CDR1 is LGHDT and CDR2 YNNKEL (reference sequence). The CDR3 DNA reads TGTGCCAGCAGCCAAAGACAGTTTCCAGGAAACACCATATATTTT. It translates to CASSQRQFPGNTIYF.

In DNA, the CDR3 is TGCGCCAGCAGCTTAAACAGGGGGACCTACGAGCAGTACTTC. Translation: CASSLNRGTYEQYF. This chain links TRBV5-1 with TRBJ2-7, with 8 bases that match TRBD1. The CDR3 has 14 amino acids. Germline V CDR1 and CDR2: SGHRS, YFSETQ. With V trimmed by 2 bases and J by 2 bases, 3 bases remained unmatched.

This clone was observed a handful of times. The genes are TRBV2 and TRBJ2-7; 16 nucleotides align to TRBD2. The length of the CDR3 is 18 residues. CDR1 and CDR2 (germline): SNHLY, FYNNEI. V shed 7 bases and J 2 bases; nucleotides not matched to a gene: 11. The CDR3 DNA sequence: TGTGCCAGCAACCCCGCGGGACTAGCGGGAGGGAAGACCTACGAGCAGTACTTC. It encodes CASNPAGLAGGKTYEQYF.

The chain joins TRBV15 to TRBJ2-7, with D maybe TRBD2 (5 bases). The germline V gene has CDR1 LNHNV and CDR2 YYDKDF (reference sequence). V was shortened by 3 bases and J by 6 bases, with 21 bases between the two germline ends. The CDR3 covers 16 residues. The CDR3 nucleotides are TGTGCCACCAGCAGGGGCGGACTCACCATAAACGGCGAGCAGTACTTC. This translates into CATSRGGLTINGEQYF.

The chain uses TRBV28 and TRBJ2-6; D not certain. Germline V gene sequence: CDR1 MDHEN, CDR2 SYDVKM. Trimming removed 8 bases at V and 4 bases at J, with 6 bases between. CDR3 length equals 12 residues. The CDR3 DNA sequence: TGTGCCAGCCAAATGGGGGCCAACGTCCTGACTTTC. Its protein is CASQMGANVLTF.

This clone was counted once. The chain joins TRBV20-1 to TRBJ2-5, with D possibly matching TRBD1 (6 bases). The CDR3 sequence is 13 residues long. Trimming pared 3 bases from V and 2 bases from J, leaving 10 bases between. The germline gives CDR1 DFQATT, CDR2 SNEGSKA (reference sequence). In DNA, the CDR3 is TGCAGTGCTAGTTATAGGGGGCAAGAGACCCAGTACTTC. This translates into CSASYRGQETQYF.

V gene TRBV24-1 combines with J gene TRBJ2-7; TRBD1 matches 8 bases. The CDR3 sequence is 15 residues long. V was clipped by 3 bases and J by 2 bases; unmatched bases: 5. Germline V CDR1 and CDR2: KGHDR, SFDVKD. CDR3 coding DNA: TGTGCCACCAGTGATCCCAACAGGGGGACCTACGAGCAGTACTTC. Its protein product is CATSDPNRGTYEQYF.

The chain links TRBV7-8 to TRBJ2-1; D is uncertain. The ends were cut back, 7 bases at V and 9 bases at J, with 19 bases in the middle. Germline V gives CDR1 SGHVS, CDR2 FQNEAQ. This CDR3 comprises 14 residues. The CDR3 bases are TGTGCCAGCACCCAACAAGGCGCTCCGGGTGAGCAGTTCTTC. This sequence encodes CASTQQGAPGEQFF.

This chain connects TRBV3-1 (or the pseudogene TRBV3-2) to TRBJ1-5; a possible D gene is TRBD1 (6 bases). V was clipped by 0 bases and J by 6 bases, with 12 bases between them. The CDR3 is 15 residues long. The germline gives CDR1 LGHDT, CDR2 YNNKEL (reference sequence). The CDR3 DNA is TGTGCCAGCAGCCAAGACCACAGGGACGGTCAGCCCCAGCATTTT. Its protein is CASSQDHRDGQPQHF.

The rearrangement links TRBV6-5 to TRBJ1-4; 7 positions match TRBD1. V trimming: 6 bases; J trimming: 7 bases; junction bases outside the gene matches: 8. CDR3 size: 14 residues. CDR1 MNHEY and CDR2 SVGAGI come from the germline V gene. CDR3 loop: CASRMTGRTEKLFF. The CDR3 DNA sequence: TGTGCCAGCAGGATGACAGGGCGAACTGAAAAACTGTTTTTT.

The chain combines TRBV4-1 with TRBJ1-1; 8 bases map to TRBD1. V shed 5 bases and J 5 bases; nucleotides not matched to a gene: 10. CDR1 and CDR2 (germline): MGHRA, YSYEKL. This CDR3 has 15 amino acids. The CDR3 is CASSYPGGRFTEAFF. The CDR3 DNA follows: TGCGCCAGCAGCTATCCAGGGGGCCGGTTTACTGAAGCTTTCTTT.

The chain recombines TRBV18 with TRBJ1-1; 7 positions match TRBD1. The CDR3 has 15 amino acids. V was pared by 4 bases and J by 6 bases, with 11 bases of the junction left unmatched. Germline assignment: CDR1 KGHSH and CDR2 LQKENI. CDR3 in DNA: TGTGCCAGCTCACAAACACAGGGGTTCGTCGCTGAAGCTTTCTTT. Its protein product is CASSQTQGFVAEAFF. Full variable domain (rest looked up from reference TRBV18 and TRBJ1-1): NAGVMQNPRHLVRRRGQEARLRCSPMKGHSHVYWYRQLPEEGLKFMVYLQKENIIDESGMPKERFSAEFPKEGPSILRIQQVVRGDSAAYFCASSQTQGFVAEAFFGQGTRLTVV.